Following are 15 T cell receptor beta chains from one sample sequenced in a study of T cell repertoires in cytomegalovirus infection (dated by TCRdb to between 2018 and 2021). No antigen is known for these receptors. What the treatment or condition label conveys for this sample: in vitro stimulation with specific CMV peptide epitopes to enrich CMV-specific T cells. The data were produced on an Illumina HiSeq 1500. TCRdb cleaned the public reads at Q25 with fastp, built clones with MiXCR and kept in-frame beta chains. For every CDR3 protein sequence, its rows merge into one entry that carries the most common genes and DNA. The sample has a few hundred thousand distinct CDR3 sequences on record, 25% to 35% of them singletons. The ten largest clones represent 20% of the sample. The sample consisted of cultured PBMCs, taken from culture after CMV antigen stimulation. The receptors were sampled from a human donor in good health (CMV status not recorded). Some clones in this sample may be carry-over from other donors' samples.

DNA of the CDR3: TGTGCCAGCAGTTTAGGGGGGGGCCCGAGAGAGACCCAGTACTTC. Amino acid sequence: CASSLGGGPRETQYF. The chain has TRBV12-3 or TRBV12-4 and TRBJ2-5, with a possible D match to TRBD2 (7 bases). The CDR3 spans 15 residues. Trimming stripped 1 base from V and 4 bases from J, with 13 bases between.

V is TRBV10-3 and J is TRBJ2-7; no reliable D call. Trimming shortened V by 1 base and J by 5 bases, and 3 bases separated the two germline ends. Germline V gives CDR1 ENHRY, CDR2 SYGVKD. The CDR3 is 11 amino acids. The CDR3 DNA sequence: TGTGCCATCAGTGAGTTGGACGAGCAGTACTTC. This encodes CAISELDEQYF.

This clonotype has just a few counts. The rearrangement joins TRBV5-6 to TRBJ2-1; 7 bases align to TRBD2. Germline values: CDR1 SGHDT, CDR2 YYEEEE. The CDR3 is 15 amino acids. V trimming: 4 bases; J trimming: 4 bases; junction bases outside the gene matches: 8. As DNA, the CDR3 is TGTGCCAGCAGCCGCGAGGGGAGGGGATACAATGAGCAGTTCTTC. Translation gives CASSREGRGYNEQFF.

The genes are TRBV28 and TRBJ2-2; no definite D call. CDR1 is MDHEN, CDR2 SYDVKM, per germline. The CDR3 covers 12 residues. Trimming cost V 7 bases and J 6 bases, with 9 bases left between them. In DNA, the CDR3 is TGTGCCAGCACCCCCAGCCCCGGGGAGCTGTTTTTT. Translating it yields CASTPSPGELFF.

This clonotype has a count of ten or more. The chain is built from TRBV11-2 and TRBJ2-1; either TRBD1 or TRBD2 may supply D (5 bases each). With 1 base removed from V and 7 bases from J, the gap between germline ends came to 11 bases. In germline, CDR1 is SGHAT, CDR2 FQNNGV. The length of the CDR3 is 14 residues. CDR3 residues: CASSLVRGGNEQFF. In DNA form, the CDR3 reads TGTGCCAGCAGCTTAGTCCGGGGCGGGAATGAGCAGTTCTTC.

In this sample, this clonotype turned up a few times. This rearrangement joins TRBV29-1 to TRBJ1-2; tentatively, D is TRBD1 (5 bases). The germline CDR1 and CDR2 sequences are SQVTM and ANQGSEA. Between the trimmed V and J ends, which lost 8 bases and 2 bases, there was a span of 21 bases. The CDR3 sequence is 15 residues long. The DNA for the CDR3 is TGCAGCTCCCGCCCCATGGGGGGGTTAAACTATGGCTACACCTTC. This codes for CSSRPMGGLNYGYTF.

This clonotype was detected only a few times. The genes are TRBV6-5 and TRBJ2-3; no firm D call. The germline V gene has CDR1 MNHEY and CDR2 SVGAGI. The CDR3 is 13 amino acids. V lost 4 bases to trimming and J lost 6 bases, with 11 bases between them. The CDR3 bases are TGTGCCAGCAGTTCCTCCTACATGGATACGCAGTATTTT. This gives the protein CASSSSYMDTQYF.

This chain links TRBV11-2 with TRBJ1-1, with D possibly matching TRBD1 (5 bases). CDR1 is SGHAT, CDR2 FQNNGV, per germline. There are 17 residues in the CDR3. V was shortened by 0 bases and J by 3 bases, with 17 bases between the two germline ends. CDR3 DNA sequence: TGTGCCAGCAGCTTAGATCGGAAGGCAGGGTGGTACACTGAAGCTTTCTTT. This codes for CASSLDRKAGWYTEAFF.

The V and J genes are TRBV20-1 and TRBJ2-7, with D tentatively TRBD2 (5 bases). Germline lookup yields CDR1 DFQATT and CDR2 SNEGSKA (reference sequence). The CDR3 is 13 amino acids. With 4 bases removed from V and 3 bases from J, the gap between germline ends came to 13 bases. CDR3 sequence reads: CSAIRGDHYEQYF. CDR3 bases: TGCAGTGCTATACGGGGAGACCACTACGAGCAGTACTTC.

The chain is built from TRBV10-3 and TRBJ2-4; 8 bases map to TRBD2. The germline V gene has CDR1 ENHRY and CDR2 SYGVKD. The CDR3 contains 14 residues. The ends lost 8 bases at V and 4 bases at J; junction bases unmatched: 7. CDR3 residues: CAICSPSGKNIQYF. CDR3 DNA: TGTGCCATCTGTAGCCCTAGCGGGAAAAACATTCAGTACTTC.

The chain joins TRBV27 to TRBJ1-5, with 7 positions matching TRBD1. This CDR3 is 15 amino acids long. The germline V gene has CDR1 MNHEY and CDR2 SMNVEV (reference sequence). The V gene end was trimmed by 4 bases and the J gene end by 4 bases; junction bases not matched to a gene: 7. The CDR3 nucleotides are TGTGCCAGCAGTTCCGACAGGGAGCGGAATCAGCCCCAGCATTTT. As protein: CASSSDRERNQPQHF.

The chain carries TRBV29-1 and TRBJ1-1; weak D call: TRBD1 (6 bases). The V end was cut by 4 bases, the J end by 4 bases, with 25 bases between. This CDR3 spans 17 amino acids. Germline CDR1 SQVTM, CDR2 ANQGSEA. CDR3 nucleotide sequence: TGCAGCGTTGGGCCCGGGGGGCGTACGGGTCGGGCCACTGAAGCTTTCTTT. It encodes CSVGPGGRTGRATEAFF.

This chain links TRBV7-6 with TRBJ2-5; 8 nucleotides align to TRBD1. The CDR3 runs to 16 residues. The ends lost 2 bases at V and 4 bases at J; junction bases unmatched: 9. CDR1 SGHVS and CDR2 FNYEAQ come from the germline V gene. The CDR3: CASSLMQGALAETQYF. The CDR3 nucleotides read TGTGCCAGCAGCTTAATGCAGGGGGCGCTTGCAGAGACCCAGTACTTC.

This clonotype was counted ten times or more. The rearrangement joins TRBV7-9 to TRBJ2-3; 11 bases are shared with TRBD1. This CDR3 contains 16 residues. V lost 1 base, J lost 4 bases, and 4 bases stayed unmatched. Germline CDR1 SEHNR, CDR2 FQNEAQ (reference sequence). CDR3: CASSLDPGQGADTQYF. For the CDR3, the DNA is TGTGCCAGCAGCTTAGACCCGGGACAGGGGGCAGATACGCAGTATTTT.

The chain joins TRBV9 to TRBJ1-2; D remains unclear. Germline V gene lookup returns CDR1 SGDLS and CDR2 YYNGEE. The CDR3 totals 12 residues. V was cut by 4 bases and J by 8 bases, with 12 bases left in between. The CDR3 loop is CASSPFYGGYTF. The CDR3 nucleotides are TGTGCCAGCAGCCCCTTTTACGGCGGCTACACCTTC.